The table lists the clone carrying this T cell receptor (beta chain) with many counts. The antigen is undetermined. TCRdb fed the 5' RACE reads into MiXCR, producing one record per CDR3 protein. Of 50,000 or so distinct CDR3 sequences in the sample, 9% to 15% were seen once. These data originate in a study of T-cell memory formation after mild COVID-19. CDR1 and CDR2 (germline): KGHSH, LQKENI. The trim removed 4 bases at V and 4 bases at J, leaving 9 bases unmatched. This CDR3 spans 16 amino acids. General study points: Some clones that responded were present in memory (sampled pre-infection), which suggests cross-reactive memory joined.

This sequence joins TRBV18 and TRBJ2-1; 8 positions match TRBD1. This TCR came from a man younger than 35 who had mild COVID-19 (a few samples of this study predate the infection). Cell type and time point are not known. The material sequenced was PBMCs or a T cell subset sorted from them (not recorded which). The CDR3 sequence: CASSLNQGAKYNEQFF. Here the CDR3 DNA reads TGTGCCAGCTCACTTAATCAGGGGGCGAAGTACAATGAGCAGTTCTTC.